Below, 15 T cell receptor beta chains from the same sample are listed, as sequenced in a study of T cell clonality in common variable immunodeficiency. Clones were sequenced by immunoSEQ multiplex PCR, and TCRdb holds only the in-frame ones, with some missing. This sample has some 43,000 clones and no singletons, with approximately 2% in the ten largest. Input material: peripheral blood mononuclear cells. The source is a person aged 18-69 years in good health.

This clone occurred many times. The DNA ends 3 residues before the CDR3 does, and the rest of the CDR3 is filled in from the germline J gene. The rearrangement links TRBV5-1 to TRBJ2-1; tentatively, D is TRBD2 (5 bases). Germline CDR1 SGHRS, CDR2 YFSETQ. CDR3 size: 15 residues. The ends were cut back, 4 bases at V and 7 bases at J, with 18 bases in the middle. This CDR3 reads CASSDGRPGGNEQFF. The part of the CDR3 DNA that was read is TGCGCCAGCAGCGATGGCAGACCCGGCGGGAATGAG. Complete variable domain (other parts from reference TRBV5-1 and TRBJ2-1): KAGVTQTPRYLIKTRGQQVTLSCSPISGHRSVSWYQQTPGQGLQFLFEYFSETQRNKGNFPGRFSGRQFSNSRSEMNVSTLELGDSALYLCASSDGRPGGNEQFFGPGTRLTVL.

This clone was observed many times. The sequenced fragment ends 3 residues before the CDR3 boundary, so the rest is inferred from the germline J gene. The V and J genes are TRBV20-1 and TRBJ2-3; TRBD2 matches 12 bases. The germline V gene has CDR1 DFQATT and CDR2 SNEGSKA (reference sequence). V shed 2 bases, J shed 6 bases, and the junction held 6 bases outside the gene matches. This CDR3 has 15 residues. The DNA read from the CDR3 is TGCAGTGCTAGACTAGCGGGGGGGTCCGGCGATACG. This sequence encodes CSARLAGGSGDT. The entire CDR3 is CSARLAGGSGDTQYF.

This clone was recorded at least ten times. The read is 3 residues too short to cover the CDR3 end, so that end is filled in from the germline J gene. The chain recombines TRBV5-1 with TRBJ2-1; TRBD1 matches 7 bases. The V segment lost 4 bases and the J segment 0 bases; nucleotides outside the gene matches: 10. In germline, CDR1 is SGHRS, CDR2 YFSETQ. This CDR3 contains 17 residues. Here the CDR3 reads CASSGEQGRSSYNEQFF. The DNA read from the CDR3 is TGCGCCAGCAGCGGGGAACAGGGGCGAAGCTCCTACAATGAG.

This clone was seen ten or more times. The read ends 3 residues early relative to the CDR3; the germline J gene fills the gap. This chain uses TRBV28 with TRBJ2-7; D is unclear. The CDR3 runs to 12 residues. Trimming shortened V by 3 bases and J by 3 bases, and 6 bases separated the two germline ends. Germline-derived CDR1 and CDR2 are MDHEN and SYDVKM. CDR3 DNA (partial): TGTGCCAGCAGTTTCGTACACTACGAG. Protein sequence: CASSFVHYE. The CDR3 reads in full as CASSFVHYEQYF.

This clone was seen many times. The CDR3 extends 3 residues past the end of the read, so its final part is completed from the germline J gene. The chain recombines TRBV5-1 with TRBJ1-1, with D unclear. The CDR3 spans 14 residues. V was clipped by 0 bases and J by 1 base, with 7 bases between them. Per the germline V gene, CDR1 is SGHRS and CDR2 is YFSETQ. The DNA read from the CDR3 is TGCGCCAGCAGCTTGGCGCAGGCGAACACTGAA. Translation: CASSLAQANTE. The whole CDR3 protein reads CASSLAQANTEAFF.

To note about this clone: Coverage ceases 3 residues before the CDR3 finishes, and the germline J gene fills in the end. The rearrangement uses TRBV30 and TRBJ1-2; maybe TRBD1 (5 bases). From germline, CDR1 is GTSNPN and CDR2 SVGIG (reference sequence). This CDR3 is 13 amino acids long. CDR3 DNA, as far as it was read: TGTGCCTGGAGTGTACAGAAGGGGTGGGAC. Its translation is CAWSVQKGWD. The CDR3 reads in full as CAWSVQKGWDYTF.

This clone was seen at least ten times. The read terminates 3 residues ahead of where the CDR3 ends, so the germline J gene completes it. The rearrangement joins TRBV19 to TRBJ2-7; TRBD1 aligns across 10 bases. Per germline, CDR1 LNHDA and CDR2 SQIVND (reference sequence). Trimming took 5 bases from V and 5 from J; bases not matched to a gene: 3. This CDR3 is built from 13 residues. The DNA read from the CDR3 is TGTGCCAGTAGTCGGGACAGGGGCGACGAG. This translates into CASSRDRGDE. The full CDR3 protein reads CASSRDRGDEQYF.

This clone occurred many times. The CDR3 end falls 3 residues outside the read, so it is completed with the germline J gene. The genes are TRBV30 and TRBJ1-1; perhaps TRBD1 as D (6 bases). CDR3 length equals 14 residues. Germline CDR1 and CDR2: GTSNPN and SVGIG (reference sequence). V lost 4 bases, J lost 5 bases, and 17 bases lay in between. The chain's CDR3 is CAWIRQVLETEAFF. The covered CDR3 bases are TGTGCCTGGATTAGACAGGTTCTGGAAACTGAA. The full variable domain, its missing parts supplied by reference TRBV30 and TRBJ1-1, is SQTIHQWPATLVQPVGSPLSLECTVEGTSNPNLYWYRQAAGRGLQLLFYSVGIGQISSEVPQNLSASRPQDRQFILSSKKLLLSDSGFYLCAWIRQVLETEAFFGQGTRLTVV.

This clone appeared many times. Read data end 3 residues before the CDR3 end; the end is taken from the germline J gene. The chain has TRBV5-1 and TRBJ2-3, with 9 nucleotides matching TRBD1. CDR3 length: 15 residues. The V and J ends lost 3 bases and 1 base, in that order; junction bases with no gene match: 3. The V gene's germline CDR1 is SGHRS and CDR2 YFSETQ. The sequenced CDR3 bases are TGCGCCAGCAGCTCACAGGGGGCGGGCACAGATACG. Its protein is CASSSQGAGTDT. The CDR3 in full is CASSSQGAGTDTQYF.

There are many counts of this clone. Coverage ceases 3 residues before the CDR3 finishes, and the germline J gene fills in the end. The chain employs TRBV5-1 and TRBJ1-2; 8 bases fit TRBD1. Germline CDR1 is SGHRS and CDR2 is YFSETQ. The CDR3 has 14 residues. Trimming at V came to 2 bases and at J to 7 bases, leaving 7 bases not matched to a gene. CDR3 in amino acids: CASSFGQGEAGYTF. Incomplete CDR3 DNA: TGCGCCAGCAGCTTCGGACAGGGAGAGGCTGGC.

At least ten counts were recorded for this clone. The sequence runs out 3 residues before the end of the CDR3; the remainder is reconstructed from the germline J gene. The rearrangement uses TRBV7-2 and TRBJ2-3; the match to TRBD2 covers 13 bases. Germline V gene data show CDR1 as SGHTA and CDR2 as FQGNSA. This CDR3 is 15 amino acids long. The CDR3 region is CASSLTSGGLDTQYF. The CDR3 DNA, read in part, is TGTGCCAGCAGCTTGACTAGCGGGGGGTTGGACACG. Looking up the rest from reference TRBV7-2 and TRBJ2-3 gives the full variable domain: GAGVSQSPSNKVTEKGKDVELRCDPISGHTALYWYRQSLGQGLEFLIYFQGNSAPDKSGLPSDRFSAERTGGSVSTLTIQRTQQEDSAVYLCASSLTSGGLDTQYFGPGTRLTVL.

In this sample, this clone turned up a few times. The read ends 3 residues early relative to the CDR3; the germline J gene fills the gap. The rearrangement links TRBV19 to TRBJ2-2; D is perhaps TRBD1 (6 bases). From germline, CDR1 is LNHDA and CDR2 SQIVND (reference sequence). The CDR3 has 14 residues. The DNA read from the CDR3 is TGTGCCAGTAGGCAGGGGACCGGGGCCAACGTG. This gives the protein CASRQGTGANV. The full CDR3 protein reads CASRQGTGANVLFF.

This clone was observed at least ten times. The sequenced fragment ends 3 residues before the CDR3 boundary, so the rest is inferred from the germline J gene. This chain joins TRBV19 and TRBJ2-3, with 9 bases identical to TRBD2. Germline V CDR1 and CDR2: LNHDA, SQIVND (reference sequence). Trimming at V came to 6 bases and at J to 0 bases, leaving 4 bases not matched to a gene. CDR3 length: 15 residues. The part of the CDR3 DNA that was read is TGTGCCAGTAGCGTGACTAGCGGTAGCACAGATACG. Its translation: CASSVTSGSTDT. The full CDR3 protein reads CASSVTSGSTDTQYF.

There are many counts of this clone. The missing CDR3 end, 3 residues past where the read stops, is filled in from the germline J gene. The chain uses TRBV12-5 and TRBJ1-5; 7 bases are shared with TRBD1. V gave up 6 bases and J gave up 2 bases; unmatched junction bases: 4. This CDR3 comprises 14 residues. Germline V lookup: CDR1 LGHNT, CDR2 FRNRAP. Incomplete CDR3 DNA: TGTGCTAGTGGCTACGGACAGGGCAATCAGCCC. Protein sequence: CASGYGQGNQP. The whole CDR3 is CASGYGQGNQPQHF.

This clone was recorded many times. The read is 3 residues too short to cover the CDR3 end, so that end is filled in from the germline J gene. V usage is TRBV5-6 and J usage is TRBJ1-3; 10 bases are shared with TRBD1. The CDR3 contains 15 residues. CDR1 is SGHDT, CDR2 YYEEEE, per germline. The ends lost 5 bases at V and 3 bases at J; junction bases unmatched: 5. The covered CDR3 bases are TGTGCCAGCAGTCAAGGGACAGGGGATGGAAACACC. Amino acids: CASSQGTGDGNT. The entire CDR3 sequence reads CASSQGTGDGNTIYF. The whole variable domain, remainder taken from reference TRBV5-6 and TRBJ1-3, is DAGVTQSPTHLIKTRGQQVTLRCSPKSGHDTVSWYQQALGQGPQFIFQYYEEEERQRGNFPDRFSGHQFPNYSSELNVNALLLGDSALYLCASSQGTGDGNTIYFGEGSWLTVV.